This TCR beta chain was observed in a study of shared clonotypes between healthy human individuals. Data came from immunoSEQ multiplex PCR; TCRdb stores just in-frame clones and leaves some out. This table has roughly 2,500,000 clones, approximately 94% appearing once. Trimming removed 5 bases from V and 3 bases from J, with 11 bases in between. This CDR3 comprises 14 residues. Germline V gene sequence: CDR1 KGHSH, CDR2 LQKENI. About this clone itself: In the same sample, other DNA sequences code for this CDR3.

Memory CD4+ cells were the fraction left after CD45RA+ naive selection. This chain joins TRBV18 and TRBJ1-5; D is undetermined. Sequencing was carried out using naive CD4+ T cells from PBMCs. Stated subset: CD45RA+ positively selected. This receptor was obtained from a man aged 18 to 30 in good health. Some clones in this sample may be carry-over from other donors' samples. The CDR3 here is CASSEGRNNQPQHF. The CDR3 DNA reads TGTGCCAGCTCAGAAGGACGGAACAATCAGCCCCAGCATTTT. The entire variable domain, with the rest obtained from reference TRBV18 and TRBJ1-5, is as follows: NAGVMQNPRHLVRRRGQEARLRCSPMKGHSHVYWYRQLPEEGLKFMVYLQKENIIDESGMPKERFSAEFPKEGPSILRIQQVVRGDSAAYFCASSEGRNNQPQHFGDGTRLSIL.